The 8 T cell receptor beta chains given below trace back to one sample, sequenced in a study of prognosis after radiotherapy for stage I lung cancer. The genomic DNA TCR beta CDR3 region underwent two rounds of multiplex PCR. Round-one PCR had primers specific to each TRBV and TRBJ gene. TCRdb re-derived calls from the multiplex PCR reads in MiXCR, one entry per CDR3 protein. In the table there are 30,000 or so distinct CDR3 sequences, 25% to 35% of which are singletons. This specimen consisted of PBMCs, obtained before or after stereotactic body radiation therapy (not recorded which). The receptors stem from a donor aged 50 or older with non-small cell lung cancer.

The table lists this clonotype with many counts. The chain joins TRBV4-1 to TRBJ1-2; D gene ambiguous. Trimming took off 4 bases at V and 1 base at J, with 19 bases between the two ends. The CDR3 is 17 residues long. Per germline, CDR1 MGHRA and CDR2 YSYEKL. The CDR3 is CASSLPPVRQNNYGYTF. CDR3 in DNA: TGCGCCAGCAGCCTTCCCCCGGTAAGGCAAAATAACTATGGCTACACCTTC.

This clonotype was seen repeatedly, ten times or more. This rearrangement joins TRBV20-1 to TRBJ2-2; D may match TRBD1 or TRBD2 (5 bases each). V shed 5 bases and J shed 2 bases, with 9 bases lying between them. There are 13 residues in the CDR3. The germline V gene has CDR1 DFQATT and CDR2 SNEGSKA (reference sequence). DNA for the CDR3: TGCAGTGCTGGGGACCCCAACACCGGGGAGCTGTTTTTT. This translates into CSAGDPNTGELFF.

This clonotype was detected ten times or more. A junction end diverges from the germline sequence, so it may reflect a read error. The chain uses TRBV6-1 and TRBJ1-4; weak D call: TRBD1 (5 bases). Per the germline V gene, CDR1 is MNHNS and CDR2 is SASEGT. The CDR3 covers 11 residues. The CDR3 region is CASRQDRVRYF. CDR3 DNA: TGTGCCAGCAGACAGGACCGGGTCCGCTATTTT.

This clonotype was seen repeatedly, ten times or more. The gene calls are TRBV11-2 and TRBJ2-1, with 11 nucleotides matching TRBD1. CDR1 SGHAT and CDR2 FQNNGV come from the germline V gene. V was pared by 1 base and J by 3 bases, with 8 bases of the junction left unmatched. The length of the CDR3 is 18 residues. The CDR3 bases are TGTGCCAGCAGCTTAGTATTCGGGACAGGGGGTAGCTACAATGAGCAGTTCTTC. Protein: CASSLVFGTGGSYNEQFF.

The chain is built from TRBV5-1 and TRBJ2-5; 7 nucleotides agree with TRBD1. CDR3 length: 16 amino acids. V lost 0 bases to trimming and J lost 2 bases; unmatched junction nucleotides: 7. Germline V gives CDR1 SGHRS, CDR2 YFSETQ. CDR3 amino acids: CASSLGQGGRQETQYF. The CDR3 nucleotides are TGCGCCAGCAGCTTGGGACAGGGCGGACGGCAAGAGACCCAGTACTTC.

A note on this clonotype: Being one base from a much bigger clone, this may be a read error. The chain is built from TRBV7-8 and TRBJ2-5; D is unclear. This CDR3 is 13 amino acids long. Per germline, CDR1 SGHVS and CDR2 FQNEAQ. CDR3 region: CASSAANQDTQYF. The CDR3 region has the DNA TGTGCCAGCAGCGCAGCTAATCAAGATACCCAGTACTTC.

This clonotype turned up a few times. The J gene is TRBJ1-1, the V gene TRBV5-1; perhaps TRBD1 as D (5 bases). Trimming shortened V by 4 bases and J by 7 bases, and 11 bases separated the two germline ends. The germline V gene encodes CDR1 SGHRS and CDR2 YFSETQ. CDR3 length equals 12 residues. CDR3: CASSLGPLEAFF. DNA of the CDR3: TGCGCCAGCAGCCTGGGGCCGCTTGAAGCTTTCTTT.

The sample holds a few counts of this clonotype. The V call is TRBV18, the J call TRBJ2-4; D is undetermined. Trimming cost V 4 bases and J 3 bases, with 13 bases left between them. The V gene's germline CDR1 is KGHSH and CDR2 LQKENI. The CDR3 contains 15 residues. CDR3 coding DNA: TGTGCCAGCTCACAGGCTTTGCTTGGCAAAAACATTCAGTACTTC. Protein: CASSQALLGKNIQYF.